This T cell receptor beta chain was captured in a study of OX40 agonist ivuxolimab in advanced cancers. Findings of the study overall: CD4+ and CD8+ blood T cells expanded clonally by week 6 at 0.1 to 3.0 mg/kg.

Clones were read by immunoSEQ multiplex PCR, and TCRdb kept only the in-frame ones, dropping some. The sample shows about 66,000 clones, 85% to 90% of them seen only once. The CDR3 extends over 16 amino acids. Trimming removed 4 bases from V and 3 bases from J; junction bases left unmatched: 10. Germline-derived CDR1 and CDR2 are LGHNA and YSLEER. Regarding this clone: Its antigen is unidentified.

This specimen was CD4+ or CD8+ T cells sorted from blood, taken in a trial of the OX40 agonist ivuxolimab. The TCR sequence derives from an adult with an advanced solid tumor such as melanoma, head and neck, liver or kidney cancer. This chain uses TRBV4-3 with TRBJ2-7; TRBD1 matches at 9 bases. CDR3 in amino acids: CASSLRLAGQGYEQYF. For the CDR3, the DNA is TGCGCCAGCAGCCTCCGACTCGCGGGACAGGGCTACGAGCAGTACTTC.